The 23 T cell receptor beta chains below all came from one sample that was sequenced in a study of T cells after yellow fever vaccination. TCRdb independently ran MiXCR on the 5' RACE reads; one entry per CDR3 protein. The data show approximately 58,000 distinct CDR3 sequences, 4.5% to 6% seen once. Sequencing used PBMCs, either bulk or a sorted T-cell subset (CD4+, CD8+, memory, or dextramer-sorted; not recorded which), obtained on the day of the yellow fever booster vaccination. Receptors originate from a man between 18 and 29 years old who received the YFV17D yellow fever vaccine.

There are many counts of this clonotype. The gene calls are TRBV6-6 and TRBJ2-7, with D perhaps matching TRBD1 (6 bases). V was cut by 6 bases and J by 3 bases, with 18 bases left in between. Germline V gene lookup returns CDR1 MNHNY and CDR2 SVGAGI (reference sequence). The CDR3 has 15 residues. The CDR3 region is CASRLIGTLFYEQYF. The CDR3 DNA reads as TGTGCCAGCAGATTAATCGGGACACTGTTCTACGAGCAGTACTTC.

This clonotype occurred many times. The chain has TRBV7-9 and TRBJ2-5; D is ambiguous. Deletions cut 1 base from V and 1 base from J, with 13 bases between. The germline gives CDR1 SEHNR, CDR2 FQNEAQ (reference sequence). The CDR3 covers 16 residues. The CDR3 DNA reads TGTGCCAGCAGCTTAGACGGAGCGTCCCCCCAAGAGACCCAGTACTTC. Translated, it gives CASSLDGASPQETQYF.

This clonotype has a handful of counts. The V gene is TRBV27, the J gene TRBJ2-7; D is unresolved. Germline assignment: CDR1 MNHEY and CDR2 SMNVEV (reference sequence). The V and J ends lost 0 bases and 4 bases respectively, with 7 bases between them. CDR3 length equals 13 residues. The CDR3 nucleotides are TGTGCCAGCAGTTTATCCCCCCGGTACGAGCAGTACGTC. Its protein is CASSLSPRYEQYV.

The sample holds many counts of this clonotype. The chain has TRBV6-5 and TRBJ1-2; D is perhaps TRBD1 (6 bases). The CDR3 consists of 14 residues. Trimming removed 7 bases at V and 1 base at J, with 13 bases between. Per germline, CDR1 MNHEY and CDR2 SVGAGI. In DNA form, the CDR3 reads TGTGCCAGCACCTCGACAGGAGATAACTATGGCTACACCTTC. Residues: CASTSTGDNYGYTF.

This clonotype was counted between two and nine times. V is TRBV6-5 and J is TRBJ1-6, with D possibly being TRBD1 (6 bases). V was cut by 6 bases and J by 3 bases, with 9 bases left in between. CDR3 length: 14 amino acids. Germline lookup yields CDR1 MNHEY and CDR2 SVGAGI. This chain's CDR3 is CASSRTVYNSPLHF. The CDR3, as DNA: TGTGCCAGCAGCCGGACAGTCTATAATTCACCCCTCCACTTT.

Ten or more counts support this clonotype. J is TRBJ2-1 and V is TRBV10-3; D might be TRBD2 (7 bases). V was shortened by 11 bases and J by 5 bases, with 16 bases between the two germline ends. The CDR3 runs 13 residues. Germline V gene lookup returns CDR1 ENHRY and CDR2 SYGVKD. The CDR3 DNA reads TGTGCCGCCCTAGGGGGGGACAACAATGAGCAGTTCTTC. It encodes CAALGGDNNEQFF.

This chain joins TRBV4-1 and TRBJ2-1; 9 positions match TRBD1. Per the germline V gene, CDR1 is MGHRA and CDR2 is YSYEKL. With 1 base clipped from V and 4 bases from J, the junction kept 5 bases outside the gene matches. The CDR3 totals 16 residues. The CDR3 reads CASSQASGQGYNEQFF. The CDR3 DNA reads as TGCGCCAGCAGCCAAGCATCGGGACAGGGTTACAATGAGCAGTTCTTC.

The chain is built from TRBV6-6 and TRBJ2-7; D is perhaps TRBD2 (6 bases). The CDR3 consists of 14 residues. CDR1 and CDR2 (germline): MNHNY, SVGAGI (reference sequence). Trimming removed 5 bases at V and 7 bases at J, with 18 bases between. CDR3: CASSPGGEGREQYF. The CDR3 DNA reads as TGTGCCAGCAGTCCCGGAGGGGAAGGGAGGGAGCAGTACTTC.

This clonotype was seen repeatedly, ten times or more. V usage is TRBV9 and J usage is TRBJ1-5; D might be TRBD1 (5 bases). V was shortened by 0 bases and J by 4 bases, with 11 bases between the two germline ends. CDR3 length: 15 amino acids. The germline gives CDR1 SGDLS, CDR2 YYNGEE. CDR3 nucleotide sequence: TGTGCCAGCAGCGTAGGGCCGGGGGGTAATCAGCCCCAGCATTTT. It translates to CASSVGPGGNQPQHF.

This clonotype was seen at least ten times. V usage is TRBV7-3 and J usage is TRBJ2-5; weak D call: TRBD2 (6 bases). Per the germline V gene, CDR1 is SGHTA and CDR2 is FQGTGA. Trimming stripped 5 bases from V and 3 bases from J, with 13 bases between. The CDR3 has 14 amino acids. CDR3 amino acids: CASSLSGGEETQYF. The DNA for the CDR3 is TGTGCCAGCAGCCTTAGCGGAGGGGAAGAGACCCAGTACTTC.

This clonotype was detected many times. The V call is TRBV4-3, the J call TRBJ2-3; 8 nucleotides align to TRBD2. This CDR3 region has 19 residues. Germline CDR1 is LGHNA and CDR2 is YSLEER. The ends lost 0 bases at V and 0 bases at J; junction bases unmatched: 11. This CDR3 is CASSQEGVAGSPSTDTQYF. In DNA, the CDR3 is TGCGCCAGCAGCCAAGAGGGAGTAGCGGGGTCGCCTAGCACAGATACGCAGTATTTT.

This clonotype was detected many times. The chain combines TRBV29-1 with TRBJ1-2; TRBD1 is a possible D gene (6 bases). V lost 7 bases and J 7 bases, leaving 13 bases between the germline ends. Germline V gene sequence: CDR1 SQVTM, CDR2 ANQGSEA. The CDR3 is 11 residues long. The CDR3 loop is CSGLEGGGYTF. The CDR3 DNA reads TGCAGCGGTCTTGAGGGGGGTGGCTACACCTTC.

This clonotype has ten or more counts. The chain uses TRBV7-2 and TRBJ2-7; D not resolved. The germline V gene encodes CDR1 SGHTA and CDR2 FQGNSA. The CDR3 runs to 15 residues. Trimming stripped 1 base from V and 5 bases from J, with 15 bases between. This CDR3 is CASSLGLRQRHEQYF. The DNA for the CDR3 is TGTGCCAGCAGCTTAGGGTTGAGGCAGCGCCACGAGCAGTACTTC. The full variable domain, completed using reference TRBV7-2 and TRBJ2-7, is GAGVSQSPSNKVTEKGKDVELRCDPISGHTALYWYRQSLGQGLEFLIYFQGNSAPDKSGLPSDRFSAERTGGSVSTLTIQRTQQEDSAVYLCASSLGLRQRHEQYFGPGTRLTVT.

Worth noting for this clonotype: The junction differs from germline at one of its ends, possibly a read error. The V gene is TRBV5-4, the J gene TRBJ2-5, with no clear D. The CDR3 is 13 residues long. Germline lookup yields CDR1 SGHNT and CDR2 YYREEE (reference sequence). The CDR3 spells CASSLVSEETQYF. CDR3 coding DNA: TGTGCCAGCAGTTTGGTGTCGGAAGAGACCCAGTACTTC. The full variable domain, in which reference TRBV5-4 and TRBJ2-5 provide the parts outside the CDR3, is ETGVTQSPTHLIKTRGQQVTLRCSSQSGHNTVSWYQQALGQGPQFIFQYYREEENGRGNFPPRFSGLQFPNYSSELNVNALELDDSALYLCASSLVSEETQYFGPGTRLLVL.

This clonotype was seen only a few times. The chain combines TRBV14 with TRBJ2-5; D remains unclear. From germline, CDR1 is SGHDN and CDR2 FVKESK. Trimming shortened V by 0 bases and J by 5 bases, and 13 bases separated the two germline ends. The CDR3 runs to 15 residues. CDR3 in amino acids: CASSQEFFPSETQYF. The CDR3 DNA reads as TGTGCCAGCAGCCAAGAGTTCTTTCCATCGGAGACCCAGTACTTC. Based on the CDR3 plus reference TRBV14 and TRBJ2-5, the full variable domain is EAGVTQFPSHSVIEKGQTVTLRCDPISGHDNLYWYRRVMGKEIKFLLHFVKESKQDESGMPNNRFLAERTGGTYSTLKVQPAELEDSGVYFCASSQEFFPSETQYFGPGTRLLVL.

This sequence joins TRBV6-5 and TRBJ2-5, with D perhaps matching TRBD1 (6 bases). The CDR3 totals 15 residues. CDR1 is MNHEY, CDR2 SVGAGI, per germline. Trimming took 5 bases from V and 2 from J, leaving 15 bases between them. CDR3 sequence (DNA): TGTGCCAGCAGTCCAATCGGGACAACGCAAGAGACCCAGTACTTC. Translation gives CASSPIGTTQETQYF.

This clonotype was found a few times. V and J are TRBV5-1 and TRBJ1-1, with a weak D call TRBD1 (5 bases). Germline assignment: CDR1 SGHRS and CDR2 YFSETQ. The germline V and J ends were trimmed by 3 bases and 1 base, with 10 bases remaining between them. This CDR3 comprises 14 residues. CDR3 sequence reads: CASSYRGGNTEAFF. The DNA of the CDR3 is TGCGCCAGCAGCTACCGGGGGGGGAACACTGAAGCTTTCTTT.

This clonotype was observed at least ten times. The V call is TRBV7-9, the J call TRBJ2-5; D may match TRBD1 or TRBD2 (6 bases each). Germline lookup yields CDR1 SEHNR and CDR2 FQNEAQ (reference sequence). The V end was cut by 5 bases, the J end by 1 base, with 20 bases between. The CDR3 is 17 residues long. CDR3 nucleotide sequence: TGTGCCAGCAGCCCCGATTTACTAGGGGGGCCCCAAGAGACCCAGTACTTC. Protein product: CASSPDLLGGPQETQYF.

This clonotype appeared a few times. V usage is TRBV18 and J usage is TRBJ1-2; D perhaps matches TRBD1 (6 bases). Germline assignment: CDR1 KGHSH and CDR2 LQKENI. The CDR3 consists of 14 residues. V shed 3 bases and J shed 7 bases, with 15 bases lying between them. CDR3 coding DNA: TGTGCCAGCTCACCCGGACGGACAGTTCTTGGCTACACCTTC. Its protein product is CASSPGRTVLGYTF.

This clonotype was seen at least ten times. The chain joins TRBV29-1 to TRBJ2-1; 15 positions agree with TRBD2. Per the germline V gene, CDR1 is SQVTM and CDR2 is ANQGSEA. The CDR3 totals 18 residues. The ends lost 0 bases at V and 9 bases at J; junction bases unmatched: 12. CDR3 sequence reads: CSVEDLLPGLAGGREQFF. For the CDR3, the DNA is TGCAGCGTTGAAGATCTTCTCCCCGGACTAGCGGGGGGGCGTGAGCAGTTCTTC.

This clonotype was picked up many times. CDR3 in DNA: TGTGCCAGCAGTCACCCCCCTATCAGCGGGGGCTACACCTTC. This codes for CASSHPPISGGYTF. The V gene is TRBV12-3 or TRBV12-4, the J gene TRBJ1-2, with D hard to call. This CDR3 comprises 14 residues. V was shortened by 5 bases and J by 8 bases, with 18 bases between the two germline ends.

This clonotype was picked up a small number of times. V and J are TRBV7-2 and TRBJ1-2; D possibly corresponds to TRBD1 (5 bases). Trimming cost V 5 bases and J 4 bases, with 17 bases left between them. There are 15 residues in the CDR3. Germline lookup yields CDR1 SGHTA and CDR2 FQGNSA. The CDR3 DNA follows: TGTGCCAGCAGCCGCCGGGGCAGGTCCCCCTATGGCTACACCTTC. It translates to CASSRRGRSPYGYTF. Full variable domain (rest looked up from reference TRBV7-2 and TRBJ1-2): GAGVSQSPSNKVTEKGKDVELRCDPISGHTALYWYRQSLGQGLEFLIYFQGNSAPDKSGLPSDRFSAERTGGSVSTLTIQRTQQEDSAVYLCASSRRGRSPYGYTFGSGTRLTVV.

There are a few counts of this clonotype. The V gene is TRBV6-1, the J gene TRBJ1-6; 10 nucleotides line up with TRBD1. The V segment lost 6 bases and the J segment 8 bases; nucleotides outside the gene matches: 10. The CDR3 contains 16 residues. Per the germline V gene, CDR1 is MNHNS and CDR2 is SASEGT. As DNA, the CDR3 is TGTGCCAGCAGAGTCCCGGGACAGGGGTACGATTCACCCCTCCACTTT. Its translation is CASRVPGQGYDSPLHF.